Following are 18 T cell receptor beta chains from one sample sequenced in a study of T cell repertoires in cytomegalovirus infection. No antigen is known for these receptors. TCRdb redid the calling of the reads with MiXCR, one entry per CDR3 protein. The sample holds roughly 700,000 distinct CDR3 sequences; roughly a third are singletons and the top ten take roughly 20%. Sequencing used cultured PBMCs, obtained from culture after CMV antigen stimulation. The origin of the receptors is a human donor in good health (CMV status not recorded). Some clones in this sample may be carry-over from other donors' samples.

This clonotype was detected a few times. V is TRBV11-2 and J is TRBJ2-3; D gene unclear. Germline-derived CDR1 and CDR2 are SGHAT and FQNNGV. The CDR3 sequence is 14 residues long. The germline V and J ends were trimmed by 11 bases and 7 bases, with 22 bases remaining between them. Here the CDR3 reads CASANWRIPNTQYF. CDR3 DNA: TGTGCCTCCGCAAACTGGAGAATCCCTAATACGCAGTATTTT.

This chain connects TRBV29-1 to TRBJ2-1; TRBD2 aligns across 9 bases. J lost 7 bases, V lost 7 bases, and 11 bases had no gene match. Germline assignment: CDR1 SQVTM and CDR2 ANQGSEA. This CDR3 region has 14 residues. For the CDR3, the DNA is TGCAGCGGTCATCGAGCGGGAGGTTTTAATGAGCAGTTCTTC. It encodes CSGHRAGGFNEQFF.

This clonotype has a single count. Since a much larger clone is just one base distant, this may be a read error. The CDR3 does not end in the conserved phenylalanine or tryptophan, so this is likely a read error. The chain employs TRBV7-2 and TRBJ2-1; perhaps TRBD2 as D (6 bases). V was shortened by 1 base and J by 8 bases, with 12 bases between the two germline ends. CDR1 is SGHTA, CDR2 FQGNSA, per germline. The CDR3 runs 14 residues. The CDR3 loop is CASSLGLTSDEQFS. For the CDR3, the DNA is TGTGCCAGCAGCTTAGGGTTGACTAGTGATGAGCAGTTCTCC.

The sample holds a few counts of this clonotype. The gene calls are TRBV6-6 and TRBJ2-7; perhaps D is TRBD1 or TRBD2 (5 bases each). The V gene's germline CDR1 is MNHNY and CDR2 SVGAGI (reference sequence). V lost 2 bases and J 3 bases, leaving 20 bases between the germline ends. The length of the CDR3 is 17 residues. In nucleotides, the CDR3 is TGTGCCAGCAGTTACGTCCTGTTGGGGCTCGGGGACTACGAGCAGTACTTC. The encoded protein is CASSYVLLGLGDYEQYF.

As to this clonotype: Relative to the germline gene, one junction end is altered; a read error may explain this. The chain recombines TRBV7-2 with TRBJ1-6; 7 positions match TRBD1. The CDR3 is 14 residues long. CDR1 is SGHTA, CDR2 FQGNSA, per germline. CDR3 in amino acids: CASSSGQYNAPLHF. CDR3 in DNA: TGTGCCAGCAGCTCGGGACAGTATAATGCACCCCTCCACTTT.

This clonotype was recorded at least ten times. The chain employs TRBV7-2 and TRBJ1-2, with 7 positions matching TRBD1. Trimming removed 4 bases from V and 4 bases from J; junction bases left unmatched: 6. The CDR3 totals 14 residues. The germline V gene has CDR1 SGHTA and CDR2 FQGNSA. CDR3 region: CASSSKGQSYGYTF. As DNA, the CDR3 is TGTGCCAGCAGCTCGAAGGGACAGAGCTATGGCTACACCTTC.

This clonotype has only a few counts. CDR3 in DNA: TGCAGTGCAAAGCGGGCTAGCGGTGCCTACGAGCAGTACTTC. Its translation: CSAKRASGAYEQYF. This chain links TRBV20-1 with TRBJ2-7; 7 bases fit TRBD2. Per the germline V gene, CDR1 is DFQATT and CDR2 is SNEGSKA (reference sequence). The V gene end was trimmed by 6 bases and the J gene end by 2 bases; junction bases not matched to a gene: 10. The CDR3 length is 14 residues.

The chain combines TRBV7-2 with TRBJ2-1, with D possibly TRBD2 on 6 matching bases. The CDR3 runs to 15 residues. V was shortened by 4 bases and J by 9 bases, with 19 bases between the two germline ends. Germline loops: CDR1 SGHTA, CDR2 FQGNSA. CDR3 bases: TGTGCCAGCAGCTCCTCCTGGCAGGGAGCGGGTGAGCAGTTCTTC. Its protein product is CASSSSWQGAGEQFF.

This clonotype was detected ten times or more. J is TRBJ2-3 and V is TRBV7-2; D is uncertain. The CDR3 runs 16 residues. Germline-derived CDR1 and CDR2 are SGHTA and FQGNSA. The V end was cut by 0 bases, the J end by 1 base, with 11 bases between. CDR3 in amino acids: CASSLAAGRGTDTQYF. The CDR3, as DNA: TGTGCCAGCAGCTTAGCGGCAGGTCGCGGCACAGATACGCAGTATTTT.

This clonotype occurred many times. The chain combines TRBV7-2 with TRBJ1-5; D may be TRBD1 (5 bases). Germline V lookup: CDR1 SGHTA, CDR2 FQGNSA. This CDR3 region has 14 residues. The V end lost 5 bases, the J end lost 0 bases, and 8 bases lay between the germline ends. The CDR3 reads CASSSDSSNQPQHF. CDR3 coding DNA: TGTGCCAGCAGCAGCGACAGTAGCAATCAGCCCCAGCATTTT.

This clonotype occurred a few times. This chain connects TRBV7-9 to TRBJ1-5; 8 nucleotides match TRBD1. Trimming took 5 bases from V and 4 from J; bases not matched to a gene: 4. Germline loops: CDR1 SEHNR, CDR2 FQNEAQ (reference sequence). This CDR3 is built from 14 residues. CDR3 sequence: CASSVGQGNQPQHF. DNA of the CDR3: TGTGCCAGCAGCGTCGGACAGGGTAATCAGCCCCAGCATTTT. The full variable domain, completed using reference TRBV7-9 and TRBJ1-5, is DTGVSQNPRHKITKRGQNVTFRCDPISEHNRLYWYRQTLGQGPEFLTYFQNEAQLEKSRLLSDRFSAERPKGSFSTLEIQRTEQGDSAMYLCASSVGQGNQPQHFGDGTRLSIL.

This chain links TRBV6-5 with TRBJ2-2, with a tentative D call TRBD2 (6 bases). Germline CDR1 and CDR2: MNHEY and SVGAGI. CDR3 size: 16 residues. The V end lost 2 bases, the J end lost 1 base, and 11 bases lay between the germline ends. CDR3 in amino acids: CASSYREMGNTGELFF. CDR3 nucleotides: TGTGCCAGCAGTTACCGGGAGATGGGGAACACCGGGGAGCTGTTTTTT.

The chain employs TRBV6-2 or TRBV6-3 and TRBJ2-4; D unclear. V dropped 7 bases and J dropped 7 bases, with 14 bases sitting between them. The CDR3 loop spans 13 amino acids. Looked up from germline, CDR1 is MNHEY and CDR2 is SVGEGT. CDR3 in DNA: TGTGCCAGCACCGAGGCCTATACGAACATTCAGTACTTC. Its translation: CASTEAYTNIQYF.

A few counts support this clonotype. The CDR3 loop reads CASRLRSGGEETQYF. CDR3 DNA sequence: TGTGCCAGCAGGCTGAGGAGCGGGGGGGAAGAGACCCAGTACTTC. The V gene is TRBV12-3 or TRBV12-4, the J gene TRBJ2-5, with 10 bases aligning to TRBD2. The length of the CDR3 is 15 residues. V gave up 6 bases and J gave up 3 bases; unmatched junction bases: 7.

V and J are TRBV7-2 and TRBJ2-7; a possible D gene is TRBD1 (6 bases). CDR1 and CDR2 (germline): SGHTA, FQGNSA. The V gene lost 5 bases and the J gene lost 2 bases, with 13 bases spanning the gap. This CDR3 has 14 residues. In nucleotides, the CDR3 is TGTGCCAGCAGCCCTCGACAGGTTCCCTACGAGCAGTACTTC. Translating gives CASSPRQVPYEQYF.

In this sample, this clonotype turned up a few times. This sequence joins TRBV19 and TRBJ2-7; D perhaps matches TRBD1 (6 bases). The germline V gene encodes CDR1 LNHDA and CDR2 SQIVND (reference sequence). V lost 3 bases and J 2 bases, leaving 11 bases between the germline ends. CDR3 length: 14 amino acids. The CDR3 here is CASSIQGPAYEQYF. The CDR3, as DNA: TGTGCCAGTAGTATCCAGGGGCCGGCCTACGAGCAGTACTTC.

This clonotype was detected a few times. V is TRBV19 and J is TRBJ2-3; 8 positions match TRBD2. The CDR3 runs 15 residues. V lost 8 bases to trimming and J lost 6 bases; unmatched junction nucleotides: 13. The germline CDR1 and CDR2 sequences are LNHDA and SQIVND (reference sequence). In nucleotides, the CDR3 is TGTGCCAGTTCTAGCGGGCCAAGACACAGCGATACGCAGTATTTT. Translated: CASSSGPRHSDTQYF. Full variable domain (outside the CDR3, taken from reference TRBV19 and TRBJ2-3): DGGITQSPKYLFRKEGQNVTLSCEQNLNHDAMYWYRQDPGQGLRLIYYSQIVNDFQKGDIAEGYSVSREKKESFPLTVTSAQKNPTAFYLCASSSGPRHSDTQYFGPGTRLTVL.

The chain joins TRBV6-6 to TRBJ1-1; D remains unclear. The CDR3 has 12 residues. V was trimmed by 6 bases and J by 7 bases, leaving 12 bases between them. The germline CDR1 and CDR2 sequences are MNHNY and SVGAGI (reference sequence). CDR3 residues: CASSPGRDEAFF. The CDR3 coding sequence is TGTGCCAGCAGCCCAGGAAGGGATGAAGCTTTCTTT.